A selection of T cell receptor beta chains follows, all from one sample in a study of a mutant IDH1 vaccine in newly diagnosed glioma. TCRdb's table, derived via immunoSEQ multiplex PCR, lists solely in-frame clones and lacks some. This sample has about 34,000 clones, with approximately 80% found just once. This sample comprised peripheral blood mononuclear cells (PBMCs), obtained from a glioma patient treated with radiotherapy, temozolomide or both. The receptors derive from a man over 45 with glioma. Some clones in this sample may be carry-over from other donors' samples. Both conserved end residues are trimmed from each CDR3. A D gene is named only where the DNA matches it firmly. Clone size appears in some rows only: once, few, many, or a class for an expanded clone.

clone_size,d_call,j_call,v_call,cdr3_aa
-,-,TRBJ1-3,TRBV5-4,ASSLGPNSGNTIY
-,-,TRBJ2-7,TRBV14,ASSQQASYEQY
-,TRBD1,TRBJ1-1,TRBV19,ASTLGQQNTEAF
-,TRBD1,TRBJ1-4,TRBV28,ASRVLGTANEKLF
-,-,TRBJ1-1,TRBV6-1,ASYGAGVNTEAF
-,-,TRBJ1-1,TRBV4-1,ASSQGPARTEAF
once,-,TRBJ1-1,TRBV27,ASSFVRGTEAF
-,-,TRBJ1-2,TRBV5-4,ASRNFGQSYGYT
-,-,TRBJ1-5,TRBV10-3,AISEDGGQPQH
-,-,TRBJ1-2,TRBV9,ASSPVETGYT
once,-,TRBJ2-3,TRBV6-1,ASSLVGTDTQY
once,-,TRBJ2-2,TRBV2,ASSGFGASNTGELF
-,TRBD1,TRBJ1-4,TRBV4-3,ASSQDAGGAEKLF
-,-,TRBJ2-5,TRBV7-6,ASSLIREETQY
-,-,TRBJ1-1,TRBV7-8,ASSFLGTFTEAF
-,-,TRBJ1-1,TRBV7-9,ASRTENTEAF
-,TRBD1,TRBJ1-4,TRBV13,ASSTTGGGEKLF
-,-,TRBJ1-5,TRBV10-3,AISESLQPQH
-,TRBD1,TRBJ2-3,TRBV15,ATSRGDRGTDTQY
-,-,TRBJ1-5,TRBV6-5,ASSSALHSNQPQH
-,-,TRBJ1-1,TRBV18,ASATGAKGRGF
-,-,TRBJ1-1,TRBV11-2,ASSLTREAF
-,-,TRBJ1-2,TRBV28,ASSPYVSGYT
-,-,TRBJ2-2,TRBV2,ASSERAAGELF
-,-,TRBJ2-6,TRBV7-9,ASSLRSGISGANVLT
-,-,TRBJ1-5,TRBV19,ASSDSREGPQH